This TCR beta chain emerged from a study of T cell responses to AZD1222 COVID-19 vaccine (dated by TCRdb to the early 2020s). For the study in its entirety: AZD1222 recipients whose second dose came at about 4 weeks and those whose second dose came at about 12 weeks were combined into one group, since spike-specific TCR depth and breadth did not differ between the two schedules. TCR sequencing covered approximately 230 trial participants: about 210 given two doses of AZD1222 and 26 given two doses of MenACWY control vaccine. Trial participants were enrolled by age into 18-55, 56-69 and 70-plus year subgroups, with roughly 150, 30 and 60 TCR-sequenced participants respectively. The study at large found these results: Epitopes outside the regions mutated in the B.1.351 and B.1.1.7 variants were reportedly recognized by nearly half of the unique spike-specific TCRs. Because no samples from the day 14 peak response were available, repertoires could be characterized only after the peak T cell response. Participants were mostly white British, with more females than males. The authors suggested clonal diversity may have been underestimated. The vaccine-associated CD4 TCRs covered the entire spike protein, and the dominant responses fell in regions 160-218 and 743-854. Only a handful of AZD1222 recipients were SARS-CoV-2 seropositive at baseline, limiting conclusions about previously exposed vaccinees. In the small 56-69-year group, the increase in depth fell short of significance, most likely because of low power. After two AZD1222 doses, both the breadth and the depth of spike-specific TCRs were significantly higher than at day 0 and than in MenACWY recipients.

The CDR3 regions of human TCRbeta chains were subjected to immunosequencing. Per the original workflow: Repertoire TCRs were matched against a reference library of SARS-CoV-2-specific TCRs generated with the MIRA antigen-specificity platform. Breadth was defined as the fraction of unique TCRs that were SARS-CoV-2-associated, and depth was defined as the fraction of total T cells that were SARS-CoV-2-associated. Using the MIRA data, each spike-specific TCR was assigned both to the spike region to which the TCR was reactive and to a CD4 or CD8 class. Log10-transformed breadth and depth values were compared by one-way ANOVA with Sidak's multiple comparisons tests. In its TCRdb copy, this immuneACCESS table keeps in-frame sequences only and misses some clones. Where compared with another copy, unresolved V genes explain less than half of these, and the others have no known cause. The V and J calls and clone size were taken over from that table, and D and trimming were inferred from the DNA. Within this sample are some 86,000 clones, with 75% to 85% of them counted one time only. In total, the top ten clones hold around 20% of the sample.

Explained via the paper, the time point label denotes: baseline before first vaccination. Vaccinee samples came from UK trials COV001 and COV002, including a single-blind randomized controlled phase 2/3 trial of AZD1222 (ChAdOx1 nCoV-19) in healthy adults. Trial participant PBMC samples were collected at day 0 and day 28 after the second dose for TCRbeta chain sequencing. In the case of this clone: The antigen it recognizes is unknown. No base quality values were provided; no much bigger clone lies one nucleotide off.

Sequenced material: peripheral blood, taken on day 0 of AZD1222 vaccination. This clonotype was sampled from an adult in good health.

The DNA is TGTGCCAGCAGCACCCCGCGGAGGGGTGAAAAACTGTTTTTT. It translates as CASSTPRRGEKLFF. This chain is built from TRBV7-9 and TRBJ1-4; a weak D assignment points to TRBD1 (5 bases agree). V is cut by 5 bases and J by 7 bases, and the space between the germline ends is 14 bases. CDR1 is given as SEHNR and CDR2 as FQNEAQ, both from the germline V gene (reference sequence). The CDR3 contains 14 residues, cysteine and phenylalanine counted. The sequence is cut down to CDR3 DNA, 42 bases in frame from base 1. With the portions outside the CDR3 filled from the reference TRBV7-9 and TRBJ1-4 genes, the complete variable region becomes DTGVSQNPRHKITKRGQNVTFRCDPISEHNRLYWYRQTLGQGPEFLTYFQNEAQLEKSRLLSDRFSAERPKGSFSTLEIQRTEQGDSAMYLCASSTPRRGEKLFFGSGTQLSVL.